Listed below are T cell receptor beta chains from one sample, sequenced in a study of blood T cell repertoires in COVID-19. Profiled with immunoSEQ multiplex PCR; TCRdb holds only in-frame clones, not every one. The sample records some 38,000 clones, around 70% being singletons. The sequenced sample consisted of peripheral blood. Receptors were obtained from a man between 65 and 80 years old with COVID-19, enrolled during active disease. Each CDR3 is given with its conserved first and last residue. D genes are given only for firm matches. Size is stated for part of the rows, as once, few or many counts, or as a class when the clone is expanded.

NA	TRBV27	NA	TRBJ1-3	TGTGCCAGCAGTTTAGGGGCCTCTGGAAACACCATATATTTT	CASSLGASGNTIYF
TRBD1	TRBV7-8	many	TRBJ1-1	TGTGCCAGCAGCCCTCGTCCGGGACAGATGAACACTGAAGCTTTCTTT	CASSPRPGQMNTEAFF
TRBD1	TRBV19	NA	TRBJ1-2	TGTGCCAGTAGTATATCCTGGACAGGGATGAACGGCTACACCTTC	CASSISWTGMNGYTF
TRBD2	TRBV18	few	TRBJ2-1	TGTGCCAGCTCACCGGGACTAGCGACCTACAATGAGCAGTTCTTC	CASSPGLATYNEQFF
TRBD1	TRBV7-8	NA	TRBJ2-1	TGTGCCAGCAGCCCCGGGGACAGCCCCTACAATGAGCAGTTCTTC	CASSPGDSPYNEQFF
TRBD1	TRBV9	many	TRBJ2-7	TGTGCCAGCAGCGCCAGGGGGCGGCTCCCCTACGAGCAGTACTTC	CASSARGRLPYEQYF
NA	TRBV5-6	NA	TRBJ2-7	TGTGCCAGCACCCAATTGGGAGGGGGTGCCTACGAGCAGTACTTC	CASTQLGGGAYEQYF
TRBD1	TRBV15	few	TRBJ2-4	TGTGCCACCAGCAGGGACAGGGCCAAAAACATTCAGTACTTC	CATSRDRAKNIQYF
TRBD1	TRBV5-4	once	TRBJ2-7	TGTGCCAGCACCCCGACAGGGACGTACGAGCAGTACTTC	CASTPTGTYEQYF
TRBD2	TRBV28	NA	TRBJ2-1	TGTGCCAGCTTTCCTAGCGGGAGAAATGAGCAGTTCTTC	CASFPSGRNEQFF
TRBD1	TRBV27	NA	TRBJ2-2	TGTGCCAGCAGGACAGGGGGGGTGAGCGGGGAGCTGTTTTTT	CASRTGGVSGELFF
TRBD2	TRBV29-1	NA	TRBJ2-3	TGCAGCGTCTCAACTAGCGGGGGGGCCATTACGCAGTATTTT	CSVSTSGGAITQYF
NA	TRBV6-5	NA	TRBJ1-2	TGTGCCAGCAATAACAGGGATGGCTACACCTTC	CASNNRDGYTF
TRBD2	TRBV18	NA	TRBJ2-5	TGTGCCAGCTCTAGGGGACTAGCGGGGATCCTCCAAGAGACCCAGTACTTC	CASSRGLAGILQETQYF
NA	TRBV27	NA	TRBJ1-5	TGTGCCAGCACCCAGGGGAGCAATCAGCCCCAGCATTTT	CASTQGSNQPQHF
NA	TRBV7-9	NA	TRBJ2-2	TGTGCCAGCAGCCTGGTCATCCGGGGTAACACCGGGGAGCTGTTTTTT	CASSLVIRGNTGELFF
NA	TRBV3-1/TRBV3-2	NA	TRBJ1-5	TGTGCCAGCAGCCAAGAACCCAGGGGTGGACAGCCCCAGCATTTT	CASSQEPRGGQPQHF